The entry below gives a single T cell receptor (beta chain) sequence along with its context. The antigen it binds to is not known. A much more abundant neighbour one base away suggests this may be a read error. The data belong to a study of T cells in Graves' hyperthyroidism and ophthalmopathy (dated by TCRdb to about 2019). In terms of the full investigation: Peripheral blood samples were taken at initial diagnosis, before any treatment was given. TCR Vbeta CDR3 sequencing of 120 to 150 peripheral blood samples (43 ophthalmopathy, about 74 hyperthyroidism and roughly 17 progressor patients) is reported in the paper. To identify TCR V-J signatures that set the groups apart, the researchers used a discovery cohort of 100 patients, made up of around 40 with Graves' ophthalmopathy and around 58 with stable Graves' hyperthyroidism. An independent validation cohort of around 19 hyperthyroidism patients and about 15 patients who later progressed to ophthalmopathy tested prospective prediction of ophthalmopathy. In addition, the study compared T-cell repertoires in thyroid tissue and in blood from 6 or 7 Graves' hyperthyroidism patients. After blood sampling, hyperthyroidism patients were treated with methimazole at a starting dose of 30 mg daily, and ophthalmopathy patients were treated with high-dose intravenous methylprednisolone. For training and testing, the 100 patients in the discovery cohort were randomly divided in a 7:3 ratio.

Points the paper makes about the study in general: Most expanded thyroid clonotypes (frequency above 0.001) were also detected in blood, suggesting blood repertoires may reflect thyroid immune responses. In validation, progression to ophthalmopathy was predicted by the model with 70% to 71% sensitivity and just over 72% specificity, a median of approximately 6.5 months before onset. Sample size was not statistically predetermined, and blinding of investigators to group allocation was not performed. A model built on a 13 V-J signature distinguished ophthalmopathy from stable hyperthyroidism, reaching around 90% sensitivity and around 82% specificity in cross-validation and 80%/75% in testing.

Amplification of TCR beta CDR3 regions was carried out from RNA transcripts. For the first round of RT-PCR on the TCR CDR3, the HTBI primer set was used together with the Qiagen OneStep RT-PCR kit. The libraries were constructed in a second round of multiplex PCR and then size-selected and purified. Paired-end sequencing of the libraries was performed with 100 bp reads on an Illumina HiSeq2000. The original pipeline was this. SOAPnuke was used to process the raw data, with reads discarded if the reads contained adapters or uncalled bases, had a mean Phred below 15, or lacked an exact constant-primer or identifier match. High-quality paired reads were merged using COPE v1.2.5, and each unique nucleotide sequence was defined as a clonotype. Clonotypes were aligned to IMGT TRBV, TRBD and TRBJ reference segments using MiTCR v1.1. Only V-J combinations with frequency above 0.0001, covering about 99% of repertoires, were analysed. The TCS score was defined as F50 (clonal expansion) divided by E x V (chaos), with BLOSUM62-based TCRdist calculated between CDR3 peptides within each V-J. Welch's t-statistics and random forest reduced around 510 V-J features to some 14, which were used in a naive Bayes classifier (R e1071). TCRdb handled the public reads itself, with Q25 trimming in fastp and clone calling in MiXCR, and kept productive beta chains. Rows with a matching CDR3 protein are joined into one entry that keeps the most common DNA and genes. TCRdb, not the original authors, processed these V and J calls. Counted in this sample were around 560,000 distinct CDR3 sequences; approximately 15% of them appeared once. The ten top clones hold more than 15% of the sample.

Graves' hyperthyroidism was defined as stable when no progression to ophthalmopathy occurred over 18 months of follow-up. Hyperthyroidism patients were newly diagnosed, had a disease duration of under 2 months, and were aged 18 to 65 years. Exclusion was applied to patients with uncontrolled infections, other autoimmune diseases, pregnancy or lactation. Diagnoses were established on the basis of clinical symptoms, serum thyroxine and TRAb, thyroid ultrasound, and orbital computed tomography. Ficoll-Paque density gradient centrifugation was used to isolate PBMCs from approximately 11 ml of fresh peripheral blood. Total RNA was extracted using Trizol reagent, and RNA quality was assessed on an Agilent 2100 Bioanalyzer. The trim is 9 bases for V and 4 bases for J, with a gap of 19 bases between the germline ends. From the cysteine up to the phenylalanine, the CDR3 has a length of 15 residues. The only DNA kept is the CDR3, 45 bases in frame from the first base. Per the germline V gene (reference sequence), MNHEY is the CDR1 and SMNVEV is the CDR2.

The sequence was collected from a woman under 30 with Graves' hyperthyroidism. The chain links TRBV27 with TRBJ2-1; the D gene is perhaps TRBD2, from 5 matching bases. The sequenced material came from blood. The DNA sequence is as follows: TGTGCCAGTAGGTCCCACGGCGAGGGTTACAATGAGCAGTTCTTC. The encoded protein is CASRSHGEGYNEQFF.